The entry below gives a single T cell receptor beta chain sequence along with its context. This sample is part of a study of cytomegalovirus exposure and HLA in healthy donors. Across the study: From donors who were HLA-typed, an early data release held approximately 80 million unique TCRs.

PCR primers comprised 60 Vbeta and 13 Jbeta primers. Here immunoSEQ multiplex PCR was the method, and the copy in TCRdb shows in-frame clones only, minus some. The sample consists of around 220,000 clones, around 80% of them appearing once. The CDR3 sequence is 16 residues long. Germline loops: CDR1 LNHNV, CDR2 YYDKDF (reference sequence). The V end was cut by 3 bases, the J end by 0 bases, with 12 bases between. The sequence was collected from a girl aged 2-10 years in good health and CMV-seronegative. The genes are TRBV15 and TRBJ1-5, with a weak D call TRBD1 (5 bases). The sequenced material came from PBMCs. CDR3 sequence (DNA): TGTGCCACCAGCAGTGGTTCAGGGATTAGCAATCAGCCCCAGCATTTT. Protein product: CATSSGSGISNQPQHF.